This record looks at one TCR beta chain sequence and its context. The data were produced by immunoSEQ multiplex PCR, yet TCRdb's version contains in-frame clones alone and is incomplete. The sample holds around 2.5 million clones, over 85% seen once. This specimen belongs to a study of shared clonotypes between healthy human individuals. The CDR3 runs 15 residues. The ends lost 5 bases at V and 7 bases at J; junction bases unmatched: 11. CDR1 LNHDA and CDR2 SQIVND come from the germline V gene (reference sequence). The source is a man aged 18 to 30 in good health. Some clones in this sample may be carry-over from other donors' samples. Material: naive CD4+ T cells from PBMCs. The subset: CD45RA+ positively selected. The chain carries TRBV19 and TRBJ1-5; 7 bases map to TRBD1. The CDR3 region is CASSPRNRGGQPQHF. Written as DNA, the CDR3 is TGTGCCAGTAGTCCCCGTAACAGGGGTGGGCAGCCCCAGCATTTT. The full variable domain, completed using reference TRBV19 and TRBJ1-5, is DGGITQSPKYLFRKEGQNVTLSCEQNLNHDAMYWYRQDPGQGLRLIYYSQIVNDFQKGDIAEGYSVSREKKESFPLTVTSAQKNPTAFYLCASSPRNRGGQPQHFGDGTRLSIL.